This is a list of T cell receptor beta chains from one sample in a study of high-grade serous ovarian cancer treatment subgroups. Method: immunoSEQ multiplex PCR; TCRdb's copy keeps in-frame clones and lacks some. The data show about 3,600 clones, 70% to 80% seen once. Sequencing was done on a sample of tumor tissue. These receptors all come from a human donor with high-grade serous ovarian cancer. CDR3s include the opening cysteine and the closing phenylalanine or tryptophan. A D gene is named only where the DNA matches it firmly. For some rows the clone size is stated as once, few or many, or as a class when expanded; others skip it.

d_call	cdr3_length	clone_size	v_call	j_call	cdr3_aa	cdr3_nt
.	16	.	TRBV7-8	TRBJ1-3	CASSPAGQFSGNTIYF	TGTGCCAGCAGCCCCGCCGGACAGTTCTCTGGAAACACCATATATTTT
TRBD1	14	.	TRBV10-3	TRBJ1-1	CAITRRQGATEAFF	TGTGCCATCACCCGACGACAGGGGGCCACTGAAGCTTTCTTT
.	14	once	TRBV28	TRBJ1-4	CASSRGPPGEKLFF	TGTGCCAGCAGTAGGGGACCGCCCGGCGAAAAACTGTTTTTT
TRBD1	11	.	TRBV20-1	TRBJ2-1	CSAGGSGQGVF	TGCAGTGCTGGAGGGTCGGGACAGGGGGTCTTC
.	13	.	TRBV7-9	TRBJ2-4	CASSENVKNIQYF	TGTGCCAGCAGCGAGAACGTCAAAAACATTCAGTACTTC
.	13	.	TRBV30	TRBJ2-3	CAWSVKGTDTQYF	TGTGCCTGGAGTGTAAAGGGTACAGATACGCAGTATTTT
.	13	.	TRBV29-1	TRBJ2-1	CSVRKTSYNEQFF	TGCAGCGTTCGCAAGACCTCCTACAATGAGCAGTTCTTC
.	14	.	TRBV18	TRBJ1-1	CASSSQQGNTEAFF	TGTGCCAGCTCATCCCAACAGGGGAACACTGAAGCTTTCTTT
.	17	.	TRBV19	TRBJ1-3	CASSIGFVDPSGNTIYF	TGTGCCAGTAGTATAGGATTCGTGGACCCCTCTGGAAACACCATATATTTT
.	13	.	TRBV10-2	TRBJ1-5	CASSEGARQPQHF	TGCGCCAGCAGTGAAGGGGCACGACAGCCCCAGCATTTT
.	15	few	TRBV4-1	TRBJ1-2	CASNTDPGTFYGYTF	TGCGCCAGCAACACCGACCCCGGGACGTTCTATGGCTACACCTTC
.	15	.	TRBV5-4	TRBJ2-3	CASSRGPTVTDTQYF	TGTGCCAGCAGCCGTGGACCGACTGTAACAGATACGCAGTATTTT
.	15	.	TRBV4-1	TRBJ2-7	CASSQVVTASYEQYF	TGCGCCAGCAGCCAAGTTGTGACAGCTTCCTACGAGCAGTACTTC
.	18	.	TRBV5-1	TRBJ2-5	CASSLRGAVQVYGETQYF	TGCGCCAGCAGCTTGCGCGGGGCGGTCCAGGTTTATGGAGAGACCCAGTACTTC
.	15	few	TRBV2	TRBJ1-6	CASRGQQALNSPLHF	TGTGCCAGCAGGGGGCAACAGGCGCTGAATTCACCCCTCCACTTT
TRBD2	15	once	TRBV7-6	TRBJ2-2	CASSAAGGRTGELFF	TGTGCCAGCAGCGCCGCGGGGGGGCGGACCGGGGAGCTGTTTTTT
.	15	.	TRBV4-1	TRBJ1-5	CASSQVYVSNQPQHF	TGCGCCAGCAGCCAAGTGTACGTGAGCAATCAGCCCCAGCATTTT
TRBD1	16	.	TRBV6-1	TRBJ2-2	CASSARTGPNTGELFF	TGTGCCAGCAGTGCCCGGACAGGCCCGAACACCGGGGAGCTGTTTTTT
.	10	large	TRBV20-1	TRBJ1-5	CSAMYQPQHF	TGCAGTGCTATGTATCAGCCCCAGCATTTT
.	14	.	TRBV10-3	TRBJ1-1	CAISEAGYLTEAFF	TGTGCCATCAGTGAGGCCGGGTATTTGACTGAAGCTTTCTTT
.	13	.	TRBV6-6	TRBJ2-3	CASRKESTDTQYF	TGTGCCAGCAGGAAGGAGAGCACAGATACGCAGTATTTT
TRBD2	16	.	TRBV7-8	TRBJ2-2	CASSTGTSVNTGELFF	TGTGCCAGCAGCACCGGGACTAGCGTAAACACCGGGGAGCTGTTTTTT
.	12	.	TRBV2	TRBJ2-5	CASRKGVKTQYF	TGTGCCAGCAGGAAGGGTGTGAAGACCCAGTACTTC
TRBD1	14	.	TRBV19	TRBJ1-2	CASSITGTGFGYTF	TGTGCCAGTAGTATTACCGGGACAGGGTTTGGCTACACCTTC
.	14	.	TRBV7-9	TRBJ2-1	CASSSVTGYNEQFF	TGTGCCAGCAGCTCAGTAACAGGCTACAATGAGCAGTTCTTC
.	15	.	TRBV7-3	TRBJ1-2	CASSLDITRNYGYTF	TGTGCCAGCAGCTTGGACATCACCCGGAACTATGGCTACACCTTC
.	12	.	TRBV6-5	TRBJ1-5	CASSYERQPQHF	TGTGCCAGCAGTTACGAGAGACAGCCCCAGCATTTT
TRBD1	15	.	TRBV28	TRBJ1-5	CASTTATGDWGRQHF	TGTGCCAGCACAACCGCGACAGGGGACTGGGGGCGCCAGCATTTT
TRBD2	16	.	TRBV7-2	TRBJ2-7	CASSWGTSGGPYEQYF	TGTGCCAGCAGCTGGGGGACTAGCGGGGGGCCCTACGAGCAGTACTTC
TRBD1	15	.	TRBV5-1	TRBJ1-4	CASRTTGGADEKLFF	TGCGCCAGCAGGACAACAGGGGGCGCCGATGAAAAACTGTTTTTT
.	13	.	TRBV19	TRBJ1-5	CASLAVVGQPQHF	TGTGCCAGTCTGGCAGTGGTTGGACAGCCCCAGCATTTT
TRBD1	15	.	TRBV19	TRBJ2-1	CASSLTGGSYNEQFF	TGTGCCAGTAGTTTGACAGGGGGCTCCTACAATGAGCAGTTCTTC
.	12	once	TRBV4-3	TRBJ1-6	CASSQGRAPLHF	TGCGCCAGCAGCCAAGGGAGGGCACCCCTCCACTTT
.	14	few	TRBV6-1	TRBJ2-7	CASSEARRYHEQYF	TGTGCCAGCAGTGAAGCGCGTCGGTACCACGAGCAGTACTTC
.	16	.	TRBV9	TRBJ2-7	CASSPTLGVNTYEQYF	TGTGCCAGCAGCCCCACCCTCGGGGTTAATACGTACGAGCAGTACTTC
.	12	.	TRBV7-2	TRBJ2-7	CASSLVAGEQYF	TGTGCCAGCAGCTTAGTGGCGGGCGAGCAGTACTTC
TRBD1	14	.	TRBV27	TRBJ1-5	CASSIRQGAWPQHF	TGTGCCAGCAGTATTCGACAGGGGGCTTGGCCCCAGCATTTT
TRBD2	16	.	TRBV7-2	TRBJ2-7	CASSLAAGGPYYEQYF	TGTGCCAGCAGCTTAGCCGCGGGGGGGCCGTACTACGAGCAGTACTTC
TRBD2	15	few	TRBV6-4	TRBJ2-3	CASSYLAGAGDTQYF	TGTGCCAGCAGTTATCTAGCGGGGGCTGGAGATACGCAGTATTTT
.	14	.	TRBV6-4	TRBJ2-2	CASSDSIGSGELFF	TGTGCCAGCAGTGACTCGATAGGGTCCGGGGAGCTGTTTTTT
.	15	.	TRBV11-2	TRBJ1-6	CASSLDPGFNSPLHF	TGTGCCAGCAGCTTAGATCCAGGGTTCAATTCACCCCTCCACTTT
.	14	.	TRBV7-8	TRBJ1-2	CASSLIGGLYGYTF	TGTGCCAGCAGCTTAATAGGGGGTCTCTATGGCTACACCTTC
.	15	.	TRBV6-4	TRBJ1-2	CASSDTPQALYGYTF	TGTGCCAGCAGTGATACCCCCCAGGCCCTATATGGCTACACCTTC
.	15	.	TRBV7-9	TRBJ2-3	CASSSWTLSTDTQYF	TGTGCCAGCAGCTCCTGGACTCTTAGCACAGATACGCAGTATTTT